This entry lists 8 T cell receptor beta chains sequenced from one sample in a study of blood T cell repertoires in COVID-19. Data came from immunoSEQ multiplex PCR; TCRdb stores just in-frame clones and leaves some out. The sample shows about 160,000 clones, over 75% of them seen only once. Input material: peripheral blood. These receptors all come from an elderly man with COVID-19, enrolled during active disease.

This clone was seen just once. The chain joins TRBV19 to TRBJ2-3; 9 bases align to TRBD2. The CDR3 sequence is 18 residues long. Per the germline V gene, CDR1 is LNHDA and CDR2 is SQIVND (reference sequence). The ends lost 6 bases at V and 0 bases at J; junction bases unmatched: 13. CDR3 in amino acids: CASSPGLAGNPSTDTQYF. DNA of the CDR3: TGTGCCAGTAGCCCTGGGCTAGCGGGGAACCCTAGCACAGATACGCAGTATTTT.

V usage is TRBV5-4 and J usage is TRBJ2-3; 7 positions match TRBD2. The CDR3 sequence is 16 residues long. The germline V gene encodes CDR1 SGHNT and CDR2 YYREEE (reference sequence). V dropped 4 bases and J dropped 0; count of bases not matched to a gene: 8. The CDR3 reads CASSRGGGRSTDTQYF. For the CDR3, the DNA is TGTGCCAGCAGCCGCGGCGGGGGACGAAGCACAGATACGCAGTATTTT.

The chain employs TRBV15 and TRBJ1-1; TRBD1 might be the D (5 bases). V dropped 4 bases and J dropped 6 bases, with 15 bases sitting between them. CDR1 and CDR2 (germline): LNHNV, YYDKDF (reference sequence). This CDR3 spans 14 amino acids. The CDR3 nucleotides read TGTGCCACCAGCACTGCGTCTCGGGACTCTGAAGCTTTCTTT. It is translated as CATSTASRDSEAFF.

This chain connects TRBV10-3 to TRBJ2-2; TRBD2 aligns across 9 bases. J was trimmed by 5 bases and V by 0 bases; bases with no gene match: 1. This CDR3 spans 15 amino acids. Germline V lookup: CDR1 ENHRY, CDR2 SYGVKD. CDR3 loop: CAISESLAGTGELFF. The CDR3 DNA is TGTGCCATCAGTGAGTCCCTAGCGGGGACCGGGGAGCTGTTTTTT.

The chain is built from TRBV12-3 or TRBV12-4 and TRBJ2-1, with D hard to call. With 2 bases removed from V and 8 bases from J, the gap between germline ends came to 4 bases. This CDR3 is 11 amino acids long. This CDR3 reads CASSLRDEQFF. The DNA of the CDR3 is TGTGCCAGCAGTTTACGGGATGAGCAGTTCTTC.

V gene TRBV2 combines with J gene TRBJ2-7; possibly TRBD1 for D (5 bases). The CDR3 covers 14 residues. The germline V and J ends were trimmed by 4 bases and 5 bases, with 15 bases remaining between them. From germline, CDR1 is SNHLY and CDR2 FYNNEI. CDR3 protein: CASSGSPIGDEQYF. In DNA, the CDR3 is TGTGCCAGCAGTGGTAGTCCCATAGGGGACGAGCAGTACTTC.

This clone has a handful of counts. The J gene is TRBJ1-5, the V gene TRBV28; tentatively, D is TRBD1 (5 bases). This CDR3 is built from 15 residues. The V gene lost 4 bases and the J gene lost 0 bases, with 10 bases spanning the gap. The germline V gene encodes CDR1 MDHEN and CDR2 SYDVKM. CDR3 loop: CASSSQDYSNQPQHF. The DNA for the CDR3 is TGTGCCAGCAGTTCACAGGACTATAGCAATCAGCCCCAGCATTTT.

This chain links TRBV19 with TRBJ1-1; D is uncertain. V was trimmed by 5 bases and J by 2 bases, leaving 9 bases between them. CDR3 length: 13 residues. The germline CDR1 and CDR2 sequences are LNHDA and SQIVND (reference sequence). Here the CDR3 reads CASSYTKNTEAFF. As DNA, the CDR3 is TGTGCCAGTAGTTACACCAAAAACACTGAAGCTTTCTTT. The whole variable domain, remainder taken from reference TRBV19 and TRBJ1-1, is DGGITQSPKYLFRKEGQNVTLSCEQNLNHDAMYWYRQDPGQGLRLIYYSQIVNDFQKGDIAEGYSVSREKKESFPLTVTSAQKNPTAFYLCASSYTKNTEAFFGQGTRLTVV.